This T cell receptor (beta chain) was recovered during a study of blood T cell repertoires in COVID-19. Background on the study: T cells, B-cell-depleted T cells, or PBMCs supplied cDNA or gDNA.

The V gene lost 3 bases and the J gene lost 6 bases, with 27 bases spanning the gap. In germline, CDR1 is SGHRS, CDR2 YFSETQ. The CDR3 consists of 19 residues. While infection was still active, Seattle patients were enrolled and then followed longitudinally. Some clones are missing from TCRdb's copy, which holds only in-frame ones; the method was immunoSEQ multiplex PCR. The sample includes about 350,000 clones, roughly 90% seen only once; the top ten take roughly 3.9%. V is TRBV5-1 and J is TRBJ2-2, with D perhaps matching TRBD2 (5 bases). The sequence was collected from a woman aged 60-75 years with COVID-19, enrolled during active disease. The source material was peripheral blood. The DNA for the CDR3 is TGCGCCAGCAGCTGGAACCCAGCAGGTCGGACTGAAGCATCCGGGGAGCTGTTTTTT. Amino acids: CASSWNPAGRTEASGELFF.